These 28 T cell receptor beta chains share one sample of origin, sequenced in a study of read filtering for tumor transcriptome and immune sequencing. From 350 to 500 ng of RNA, a library with molecular barcoded alpha/delta and beta/gamma adaptors was made. TCRdb analysed the reads with MiXCR anew, one entry per CDR3 protein. The data hold tens of thousands of distinct CDR3 sequences, with about 22% observed a single time. The sequenced sample consisted of a population of CD138-negative cells sorted from bone marrow. All receptors come from a donor at least 40 years old with multiple myeloma.

On this clonotype itself: This could be a read error, since a much larger clone is one nucleotide away. The gene calls are TRBV28 and TRBJ1-5, with a tentative D call TRBD1 (5 bases). CDR1 and CDR2 from the germline V gene are MDHEN and SYDVKM. CDR3 length equals 13 residues. CDR3 loop: CSSTTEVGDPKNF. CDR3 nucleotide sequence: TGTTCCAGCACCACGGAGGTCGGGGACCCCAAAAATTTT.

This clonotype was recorded many times. The chain has TRBV7-8 and TRBJ2-2; 8 nucleotides line up with TRBD2. The CDR3 is made up of 16 amino acids. The germline gives CDR1 SGHVS, CDR2 FQNEAQ. V dropped 5 bases and J dropped 4; count of bases not matched to a gene: 9. The CDR3 sequence is CASSPLELAVTGELFF. CDR3 sequence (DNA): TGTGCCAGCAGCCCCCTTGAACTAGCGGTCACCGGGGAGCTGTTTTTT.

Many counts were recorded for this clonotype. The chain is built from TRBV6-2 or TRBV6-3 and TRBJ2-1; possibly TRBD1 or TRBD2 for D (5 bases each). Germline lookup yields CDR1 MNHEY and CDR2 SVGEGT. The CDR3 loop spans 14 amino acids. The V end lost 2 bases, the J end lost 9 bases, and 14 bases lay between the germline ends. CDR3: CASSYAEGIGEQFF. The CDR3 bases are TGTGCCAGCAGTTACGCTGAGGGGATAGGTGAGCAGTTCTTC.

Many counts were recorded for this clonotype. The V call is TRBV5-4, the J call TRBJ2-1; 7 nucleotides agree with TRBD1. Germline loops: CDR1 SGHNT, CDR2 YYREEE (reference sequence). The CDR3 runs to 15 residues. The V gene end was trimmed by 3 bases and the J gene end by 7 bases; junction bases not matched to a gene: 10. As DNA, the CDR3 is TGTGCCAGCAGCTCCTTCCGGGACAGTAAGAATGAGCAGTTCTTC. The encoded protein is CASSSFRDSKNEQFF.

This clonotype was detected ten times or more. The chain recombines TRBV2 with TRBJ2-5, with 10 bases fitting TRBD2. The trim removed 4 bases at V and 7 bases at J, leaving 6 bases unmatched. This CDR3 spans 14 amino acids. The germline gives CDR1 SNHLY, CDR2 FYNNEI. In nucleotides, the CDR3 is TGTGCCAGCAGTGCTAGCGGGGGCCAGTGGACCCAGTACTTC. Translating gives CASSASGGQWTQYF.

Many counts were recorded for this clonotype. The chain carries TRBV20-1 and TRBJ2-7; D not resolved. The CDR3 is 14 residues long. Germline values: CDR1 DFQATT, CDR2 SNEGSKA (reference sequence). Between the trimmed V and J ends, which lost 6 bases and 0 bases, there was a span of 15 bases. CDR3 DNA: TGCAGTGCCCGGGCGCCAGGTAGCTCCTACGAGCAGTACTTC. It yields the protein CSARAPGSSYEQYF.

This clonotype was counted many times. The chain joins TRBV12-3 or TRBV12-4 to TRBJ2-2; D ambiguous. Trimming took off 7 bases at V and 6 bases at J, with 15 bases between the two ends. The CDR3 spans 14 residues. CDR3 bases: TGTGCCAGCACCCGCAGACTGGCGGCCGGGGAGCTGTTTTTT. Residues: CASTRRLAAGELFF.

Note on this clonotype: The CDR3 ends on some other residue instead of the conserved phenylalanine or tryptophan, so this is likely a read error. This chain uses TRBV28 with TRBJ2-1; D is perhaps TRBD1 (5 bases). V was trimmed by 4 bases and J by 0 bases, leaving 10 bases between them. The length of the CDR3 is 15 residues. CDR1 and CDR2 (germline): MDHEN, SYDVKM. CDR3 residues: CASSYHQGSYNEQFI. For the CDR3, the DNA is TGTGCCAGCAGTTATCACCAGGGCTCCTACAATGAGCAGTTCATC.

Many counts were recorded for this clonotype. The chain recombines TRBV11-2 with TRBJ2-7; TRBD1 agrees at 12 bases. Germline V gene data show CDR1 as SGHAT and CDR2 as FQNNGV. This CDR3 region has 15 residues. V gave up 5 bases and J gave up 6 bases; unmatched junction bases: 8. DNA of the CDR3: TGTGCCAGCAGCCCTAGGGGACAGGGGGCAGGCGAGCAGTACTTC. Its translation is CASSPRGQGAGEQYF.

This clonotype was counted ten times or more. V gene TRBV18 combines with J gene TRBJ2-7; 8 nucleotides match TRBD1. The CDR3 is 15 residues long. Unmatched junction bases numbered 11, after V lost 6 bases and J lost 4 bases. Germline loops: CDR1 KGHSH, CDR2 LQKENI. The CDR3 loop reads CASSPTDRVLYEQYF. The CDR3 DNA sequence: TGTGCCAGCTCGCCTACGGACAGGGTATTGTACGAGCAGTACTTC.

Comments on this clonotype: Germline is not matched at one junction end, which may reflect a read error. The gene calls are TRBV20-1 and TRBJ1-1; possibly TRBD1 for D (5 bases). The CDR3 runs to 13 residues. Germline V gene sequence: CDR1 DFQATT, CDR2 SNEGSKA (reference sequence). CDR3: CSAPGRPNTEAYF. In nucleotides, the CDR3 is TGCAGTGCCCCGGGACGCCCGAACACTGAAGCTTACTTT.

This clonotype was detected many times. The chain uses TRBV7-3 and TRBJ2-2; 7 positions agree with TRBD1. CDR1 is SGHTA, CDR2 FQGTGA, per germline. This CDR3 spans 14 amino acids. V gave up 5 bases and J gave up 4 bases; unmatched junction bases: 4. CDR3 sequence reads: CASSAGGRTGELFF. The CDR3 nucleotides are TGTGCCAGCAGCGCAGGGGGTCGCACCGGGGAGCTGTTTTTT.

This clonotype showed up just a few times. The genes are TRBV20-1 and TRBJ2-5, with D tentatively TRBD2 (7 bases). The CDR3 is 14 amino acids. Germline-derived CDR1 and CDR2 are DFQATT and SNEGSKA (reference sequence). V was pared by 6 bases and J by 6 bases, with 20 bases between. This chain's CDR3 is CSALGGGPWKTQYF. DNA of the CDR3: TGCAGTGCCTTGGGGGGGGGGCCATGGAAGACCCAGTACTTC.

This clonotype was observed many times. The V gene is TRBV19, the J gene TRBJ2-7; weak D call: TRBD1 (5 bases). There are 12 residues in the CDR3. The V gene's germline CDR1 is LNHDA and CDR2 SQIVND (reference sequence). Trimming removed 5 bases from V and 3 bases from J, with 8 bases in between. The DNA of the CDR3 is TGTGCCAGTAGTGGAGACAGCTACGAGCAGTACTTC. It yields the protein CASSGDSYEQYF. Full variable domain (remainder filled in from reference TRBV19 and TRBJ2-7): DGGITQSPKYLFRKEGQNVTLSCEQNLNHDAMYWYRQDPGQGLRLIYYSQIVNDFQKGDIAEGYSVSREKKESFPLTVTSAQKNPTAFYLCASSGDSYEQYFGPGTRLTVT.

Of note for this clonotype: Since a much larger clone is just one base distant, this may be a read error. The chain employs TRBV28 and TRBJ1-1, with 7 nucleotides matching TRBD1. CDR1 is MDHEN and CDR2 is SYDVKM in the germline V gene. This CDR3 region has 12 residues. CDR3 DNA sequence: TGTGCCAGCAGTCAGGACAGGACTGGAGCTTTCTTT. This sequence encodes CASSQDRTGAFF.

At least ten counts were recorded for this clonotype. The chain joins TRBV20-1 to TRBJ2-2; 14 nucleotides agree with TRBD2. V was clipped by 2 bases and J by 0 bases; unmatched bases: 11. The germline V gene has CDR1 DFQATT and CDR2 SNEGSKA (reference sequence). The CDR3 consists of 20 residues. The CDR3 reads CSARPTPGLAGATNTGELFF. The CDR3, as DNA: TGCAGTGCTAGACCTACTCCGGGACTAGCGGGGGCCACGAACACCGGGGAGCTGTTTTTT.

Regarding this clonotype: Possible read error: a much larger clone is one base away. This chain connects TRBV2 to TRBJ2-7, with 10 bases aligning to TRBD1. CDR1 is SNHLY and CDR2 is FYNNEI in the germline V gene. With V trimmed by 7 bases and J by 6 bases, 9 bases remained unmatched. CDR3 size: 14 residues. This chain's CDR3 is CASNLGTGVSEQYF. Written as DNA, the CDR3 is TGTGCCAGCAACTTAGGGACAGGGGTGAGCGAGCAGTACTTC.

This clonotype occurred many times. The chain recombines TRBV7-8 with TRBJ2-7; 7 bases map to TRBD1. Trimming at V came to 1 base and at J to 2 bases, leaving 5 bases not matched to a gene. CDR3 length equals 15 residues. CDR1 is SGHVS and CDR2 is FQNEAQ in the germline V gene. In DNA, the CDR3 is TGTGCCAGCAGCTTAGGGGACAGAGGTCCCTACGAGCAGTACTTC. It is translated as CASSLGDRGPYEQYF.

The rearrangement uses TRBV6-1 and TRBJ2-2; TRBD1 matches at 10 bases. Germline CDR1 is MNHNS and CDR2 is SASEGT. Trimming took 3 bases from V and 4 from J; bases not matched to a gene: 5. The CDR3 totals 16 residues. The CDR3 region has the DNA TGTGCCAGCAGTGACCTGGACAGGGGGATCACCGGGGAGCTGTTTTTT. It is translated as CASSDLDRGITGELFF.

The rearrangement joins TRBV6-5 to TRBJ1-2; a weak D match, TRBD1 (6 bases). Germline loops: CDR1 MNHEY, CDR2 SVGAGI. This CDR3 has 15 amino acids. V lost 5 bases to trimming and J lost 4 bases, with 17 bases between them. CDR3 DNA: TGTGCCAGCAGTGAAGATCAGGGGCGCGTCTATGGCTACACCTTC. The encoded protein is CASSEDQGRVYGYTF.

This clonotype was counted between two and nine times. The DNA for the CDR3 is TGTGCCAGCAGTTTTCTCTCCTACGAGCAGTACTTC. Translated, it gives CASSFLSYEQYF. V is TRBV28 and J is TRBJ2-7; D is undetermined. The CDR3 totals 12 residues. Trimming removed 3 bases at V and 0 bases at J, with 3 bases between. Germline-derived CDR1 and CDR2 are MDHEN and SYDVKM.

This clonotype was recorded many times. The gene calls are TRBV11-2 and TRBJ1-3, with 10 bases fitting TRBD1. Germline V gene lookup returns CDR1 SGHAT and CDR2 FQNNGV. V shed 4 bases, J shed 0 bases, and the junction held 3 bases outside the gene matches. The CDR3 covers 16 residues. The CDR3 DNA reads as TGTGCCAGCAGCTGGGACAGGGGACACTCTGGAAACACCATATATTTT. This encodes CASSWDRGHSGNTIYF.

This clonotype was picked up many times. The chain employs TRBV6-1 and TRBJ1-5; D is perhaps TRBD1 (6 bases). The ends were cut back, 5 bases at V and 0 bases at J, with 11 bases in the middle. This CDR3 is built from 15 residues. Germline V gene lookup returns CDR1 MNHNS and CDR2 SASEGT. The CDR3 sequence: CASSSQGISNQPQHF. The CDR3 region has the DNA TGTGCCAGCAGTTCTCAGGGGATTAGCAATCAGCCCCAGCATTTT.

This clonotype was counted once. A much larger clone differs from this one at a single base, so this may be a read error. This chain links TRBV19 with TRBJ2-6; D is perhaps TRBD2 (5 bases). Trimming cost V 5 bases and J 0 bases, with 8 bases left between them. CDR3 size: 15 residues. Germline CDR1 is LNHDA and CDR2 is SQIVND (reference sequence). The CDR3: CASSGSRSGANVLTF. The CDR3 DNA is TGTGCCAGTAGTGGGAGCCGCTCTGGGGCCAACGTCCTGACTTTC.

The gene calls are TRBV5-1 and TRBJ2-5; TRBD2 agrees at 13 bases. Germline loops: CDR1 SGHRS, CDR2 YFSETQ. The J segment lost 2 bases and the V segment lost 3 bases, leaving 1 base of the junction unmatched. The CDR3 sequence is 15 residues long. DNA for the CDR3: TGCGCCAGCAGCTCGGGACTAGCGGGGCAAGAGACCCAGTACTTC. This sequence encodes CASSSGLAGQETQYF.

This clonotype was detected ten times or more. One junction end does not reproduce the germline sequence, and a read error may be involved. V and J are TRBV28 and TRBJ1-5; TRBD1 matches 10 bases. The germline V gene encodes CDR1 MDHEN and CDR2 SYDVKM. The CDR3 length is 13 residues. CDR3 DNA: TGTGCCAGCAGTTATTCCGGGACAGGGGCCTTCATTTTT. Protein sequence: CASSYSGTGAFIF.

This clonotype was picked up many times. The chain has TRBV2 and TRBJ2-1; 10 bases line up with TRBD2. From germline, CDR1 is SNHLY and CDR2 FYNNEI. This CDR3 region has 15 residues. V shed 5 bases and J 4 bases; nucleotides not matched to a gene: 5. CDR3 in DNA: TGTGCCAGCAGTTGGCGGACTAGCGGTTACAATGAGCAGTTCTTC. It translates to CASSWRTSGYNEQFF.

This clonotype occurred many times. This chain connects TRBV28 to TRBJ1-5, with D unresolved. Trimming removed 2 bases at V and 5 bases at J, with 7 bases between. Germline CDR1 MDHEN, CDR2 SYDVKM. This CDR3 is built from 13 residues. Written as DNA, the CDR3 is TGTGCCAGCAGTTTACCTGTTTATCAGCCCCAGCATTTT. Its translation: CASSLPVYQPQHF. The whole variable domain, remainder taken from reference TRBV28 and TRBJ1-5, is DVKVTQSSRYLVKRTGEKVFLECVQDMDHENMFWYRQDPGLGLRLIYFSYDVKMKEKGDIPEGYSVSREKKERFSLILESASTNQTSMYLCASSLPVYQPQHFGDGTRLSIL.